The present TCR beta chain was sequenced within a study of blood T cell repertoires in COVID-19. Sequencing was performed with immunoSEQ multiplex PCR; in TCRdb, only in-frame clones are kept and a portion is missing. The profile shows about 58,000 clones, around 89% of them singletons. Germline V lookup: CDR1 LNHDA, CDR2 SQIVND (reference sequence). This CDR3 is built from 15 residues. The V and J ends lost 6 bases and 8 bases respectively, with 23 bases between them. Sequenced material: peripheral blood. This receptor was obtained from a woman in her fifties or sixties with active COVID-19. This chain links TRBV19 with TRBJ2-7, with a weak D call TRBD1 (5 bases). The CDR3 is CASSTLQGASTQQYF. The CDR3 DNA reads TGTGCCAGTAGCACCCTCCAGGGTGCTTCGACTCAGCAGTACTTC.